The 20 T cell receptor beta chains in this list originate from one sample, sequenced in a study of blood T cell repertoires in COVID-19. Produced via immunoSEQ multiplex PCR; TCRdb's table is partial and in-frame only. Altogether 150,000 or so clones are present, almost 90% being singletons, with the ten largest covering under 3%. Sample: peripheral blood. The source of these receptors is a human donor in a cohort sampled during active COVID-19.

The V gene is TRBV14, the J gene TRBJ1-4, with no clear D. Germline CDR1 reads SGHDN; CDR2 reads FVKESK. The ends were cut back, 0 bases at V and 2 bases at J, with 10 bases in the middle. The length of the CDR3 is 16 residues. The CDR3 coding sequence is TGTGCCAGCAGCCAAGATCGGGTTTGGACTAATGAAAAACTGTTTTTT. This sequence encodes CASSQDRVWTNEKLFF.

Only one count was recorded for this clone. The rearrangement joins TRBV14 to TRBJ1-3, with TRBD1 matching 9 bases. V shed 5 bases and J 4 bases; nucleotides not matched to a gene: 9. The V gene's germline CDR1 is SGHDN and CDR2 FVKESK. CDR3 size: 16 residues. The CDR3 region has the DNA TGTGCCAGCAGCGGGCCGGGACAGGGTAGAGGAAACACCATATATTTT. As protein: CASSGPGQGRGNTIYF.

The rearrangement joins TRBV19 to TRBJ2-5, with D perhaps matching TRBD1 (8 bases). The CDR3 has 18 residues. Germline V gives CDR1 LNHDA, CDR2 SQIVND (reference sequence). V lost 6 bases to trimming and J lost 4 bases, with 27 bases between them. CDR3 region: CASSPDRVASGDRETQYF. CDR3 DNA sequence: TGTGCCAGTAGCCCGGACAGGGTGGCTAGCGGAGATAGAGAGACCCAGTACTTC. The variable domain in full, completed from reference TRBV19 and TRBJ2-5, reads DGGITQSPKYLFRKEGQNVTLSCEQNLNHDAMYWYRQDPGQGLRLIYYSQIVNDFQKGDIAEGYSVSREKKESFPLTVTSAQKNPTAFYLCASSPDRVASGDRETQYFGPGTRLLVL.

V gene TRBV30 combines with J gene TRBJ2-3; no reliable D call. Trimming cost V 4 bases and J 0 bases, with 11 bases left between them. The CDR3 has 14 residues. Germline-derived CDR1 and CDR2 are GTSNPN and SVGIG (reference sequence). The CDR3 DNA reads as TGTGCCTGGACCTTCCTGGGCAGCACAGATACGCAGTATTTT. Translated: CAWTFLGSTDTQYF. Full variable domain (outside the CDR3, taken from reference TRBV30 and TRBJ2-3): SQTIHQWPATLVQPVGSPLSLECTVEGTSNPNLYWYRQAAGRGLQLLFYSVGIGQISSEVPQNLSASRPQDRQFILSSKKLLLSDSGFYLCAWTFLGSTDTQYFGPGTRLTVL.

The chain links TRBV20-1 to TRBJ1-2; D not certain. Germline values: CDR1 DFQATT, CDR2 SNEGSKA (reference sequence). The length of the CDR3 is 11 residues. Trimming pared 0 bases from V and 11 bases from J, leaving 10 bases between. CDR3: CSARDPVGYTF. The CDR3 region has the DNA TGCAGTGCTAGAGATCCGGTCGGGTACACCTTC.

The chain is built from TRBV5-8 and TRBJ1-4, with 10 bases lining up with TRBD1. Trimming took 4 bases from V and 1 from J; bases not matched to a gene: 7. The germline V gene encodes CDR1 SGHTS and CDR2 YDEGEE. The CDR3 is 17 residues long. DNA for the CDR3: TGTGCCAGCAGCCCCGGGACAGGGGTTTTAACTAATGAAAAACTGTTTTTT. It is translated as CASSPGTGVLTNEKLFF. Variable domain in full (rest from reference TRBV5-8 and TRBJ1-4): EAGVTQSPTHLIKTRGQQATLRCSPISGHTSVYWYQQALGLGLQFLLWYDEGEERNRGNFPPRFSGRQFPNYSSELNVNALELEDSALYLCASSPGTGVLTNEKLFFGSGTQLSVL.

The chain uses TRBV5-1 and TRBJ1-2; the D gene is possibly TRBD1 (5 bases). Per the germline V gene, CDR1 is SGHRS and CDR2 is YFSETQ. The germline V and J ends were trimmed by 5 bases and 0 bases, with 5 bases remaining between them. This CDR3 has 12 amino acids. In nucleotides, the CDR3 is TGCGCCAGCAGGACAGCTAACTATGGCTACACCTTC. This sequence encodes CASRTANYGYTF.

This clone occurred once. The CDR3 DNA is TGCGCCAGCAGCCAAGTGGGGACAGCGGATCGAGCCCTAGCCAAAAACATTCAGTACTTC. It yields the protein CASSQVGTADRALAKNIQYF. The chain links TRBV4-1 to TRBJ2-4, with 7 positions matching TRBD1. The CDR3 length is 20 residues. CDR1 and CDR2 (germline): MGHRA, YSYEKL. The V segment lost 1 base and the J segment 0 bases; nucleotides outside the gene matches: 15.

The V call is TRBV21-1, the J call TRBJ1-1; the table's D gene call, TRBD1, was not cross checked with the DNA. TRBV21-1 represents a pseudogene. The CDR3 is 13 amino acids. CDR3 DNA sequence: TGTGCCAGCAGCTCCCAACAGGGACCGAGGGTGTTCTTT. It translates to CASSSQQGPRVFF.

The V and J genes are TRBV19 and TRBJ2-7; TRBD1 agrees at 8 bases. The CDR3 extends over 15 amino acids. The V and J ends lost 3 bases and 5 bases, in that order; junction bases with no gene match: 9. Germline loops: CDR1 LNHDA, CDR2 SQIVND (reference sequence). Written as DNA, the CDR3 is TGTGCCAGTAGTATGGTGGCAGGGGGCATGAACGAGCAGTACTTC. Translated: CASSMVAGGMNEQYF.

V and J are TRBV25-1 and TRBJ1-1, with 8 bases aligning to TRBD1. The CDR3 runs 14 residues. The germline V gene has CDR1 MGHDK and CDR2 SYGVNS. J lost 1 base, V lost 6 bases, and 4 bases had no gene match. CDR3: CASRRDRKNTEAFF. The CDR3 DNA reads as TGTGCCAGCAGGAGGGACAGGAAGAACACTGAAGCTTTCTTT.

The rearrangement uses TRBV4-1 and TRBJ2-3; D may be TRBD2 (6 bases). The V end was cut by 0 bases, the J end by 6 bases, with 10 bases between. Germline CDR1 is MGHRA and CDR2 is YSYEKL. CDR3 length equals 14 residues. CDR3 region: CASSQDTSRDTQYF. The CDR3 bases are TGCGCCAGCAGCCAAGATACTAGCCGGGATACGCAGTATTTT.

This chain connects TRBV9 to TRBJ1-5; D ambiguous. The germline V gene encodes CDR1 SGDLS and CDR2 YYNGEE. Trimming removed 3 bases at V and 7 bases at J, with 11 bases between. The CDR3 is 13 residues long. The CDR3 DNA is TGTGCCAGCAGCGCGACAACGACGCAGCCCCAGCATTTT. The encoded protein is CASSATTTQPQHF.

The chain carries TRBV15 and TRBJ1-6; D gene unclear. Deletions cut 0 bases from V and 5 bases from J, with 5 bases between. This CDR3 has 14 residues. CDR1 is LNHNV and CDR2 is YYDKDF in the germline V gene (reference sequence). Written as DNA, the CDR3 is TGTGCCACCAGCAGAGATACTGATAATTCACCCCTCCACTTT. Its translation: CATSRDTDNSPLHF.

This sequence joins TRBV20-1 and TRBJ2-1; 8 bases align to TRBD2. Trimming removed 3 bases from V and 4 bases from J; junction bases left unmatched: 8. This CDR3 is built from 15 residues. The germline CDR1 and CDR2 sequences are DFQATT and SNEGSKA (reference sequence). CDR3 sequence reads: CSASTAGLDYNEQFF. Here the CDR3 DNA reads TGCAGTGCTAGTACGGCGGGACTAGATTACAATGAGCAGTTCTTC.

This chain joins TRBV7-2 and TRBJ2-1, with D unresolved. The V end was cut by 0 bases, the J end by 5 bases, with 5 bases between. Germline assignment: CDR1 SGHTA and CDR2 FQGNSA. The CDR3 covers 13 residues. The CDR3 DNA sequence: TGTGCCAGCAGCTTAGCGTTCGACAATGAGCAGTTCTTC. Translating it yields CASSLAFDNEQFF. The full variable domain, rest sourced from reference TRBV7-2 and TRBJ2-1, is GAGVSQSPSNKVTEKGKDVELRCDPISGHTALYWYRQSLGQGLEFLIYFQGNSAPDKSGLPSDRFSAERTGGSVSTLTIQRTQQEDSAVYLCASSLAFDNEQFFGPGTRLTVL.

The V and J genes are TRBV4-1 and TRBJ1-4; 7 bases match TRBD1. The CDR3 has 18 amino acids. CDR1 and CDR2 from the germline V gene are MGHRA and YSYEKL. V trimming: 1 base; J trimming: 2 bases; junction bases outside the gene matches: 10. In DNA, the CDR3 is TGCGCCAGCAGCCAAGCGTCCGGGACAGTCCTCACTAATGAAAAACTGTTTTTT. As protein: CASSQASGTVLTNEKLFF.

The chain's CDR3 is CASTKQATVGTYEQYF. The CDR3 nucleotides are TGTGCCAGCACCAAACAGGCCACAGTGGGCACCTACGAGCAGTACTTC. This rearrangement joins TRBV7-9 to TRBJ2-7, with TRBD1 as a possible D gene (5 bases). CDR1 is SEHNR and CDR2 is FQNEAQ in the germline V gene (reference sequence). The V and J ends lost 7 bases and 2 bases respectively, with 21 bases between them. The CDR3 has 16 residues. The full variable domain, in which reference TRBV7-9 and TRBJ2-7 provide the parts outside the CDR3, is DTGVSQNPRHKITKRGQNVTFRCDPISEHNRLYWYRQTLGQGPEFLTYFQNEAQLEKSRLLSDRFSAERPKGSFSTLEIQRTEQGDSAMYLCASTKQATVGTYEQYFGPGTRLTVT.

The chain links TRBV6-2 or TRBV6-3 to TRBJ2-1; 7 positions match TRBD1. The ends lost 6 bases at V and 6 bases at J; junction bases unmatched: 8. The germline V gene has CDR1 MNHEY and CDR2 SVGEGT. The CDR3 totals 14 residues. The CDR3 here is CASSLPGTANEQFF. DNA of the CDR3: TGTGCCAGCAGCCTCCCCGGGACAGCCAATGAGCAGTTCTTC.

The rearrangement joins TRBV10-3 to TRBJ1-1; D is unresolved. Trimming cost V 4 bases and J 1 base, with 7 bases left between them. This CDR3 comprises 13 residues. In germline, CDR1 is ENHRY, CDR2 SYGVKD. CDR3 in amino acids: CAISGVRNTEAFF. Here the CDR3 DNA reads TGTGCCATCAGTGGAGTGCGGAACACTGAAGCTTTCTTT.